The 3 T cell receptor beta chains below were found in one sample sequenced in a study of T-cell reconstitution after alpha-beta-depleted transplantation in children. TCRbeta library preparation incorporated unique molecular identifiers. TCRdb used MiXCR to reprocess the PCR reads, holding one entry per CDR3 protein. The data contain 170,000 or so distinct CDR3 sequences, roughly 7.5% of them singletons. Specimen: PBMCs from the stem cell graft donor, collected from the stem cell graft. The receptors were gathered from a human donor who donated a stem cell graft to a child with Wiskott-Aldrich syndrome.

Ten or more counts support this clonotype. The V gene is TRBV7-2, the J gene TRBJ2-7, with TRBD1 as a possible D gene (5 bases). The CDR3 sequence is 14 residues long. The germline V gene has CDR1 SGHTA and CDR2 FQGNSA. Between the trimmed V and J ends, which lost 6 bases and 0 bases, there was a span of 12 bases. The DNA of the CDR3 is TGTGCCAGCAGTCCCAGACAGAGCTCCTACGAGCAGTACTTC. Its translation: CASSPRQSSYEQYF.

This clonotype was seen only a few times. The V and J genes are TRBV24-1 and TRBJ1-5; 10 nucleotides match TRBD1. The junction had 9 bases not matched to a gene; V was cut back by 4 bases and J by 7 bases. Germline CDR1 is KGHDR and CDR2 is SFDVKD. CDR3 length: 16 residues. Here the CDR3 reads CATSEPGTGVGQPQHF. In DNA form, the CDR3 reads TGTGCCACCAGTGAGCCCGGGACAGGGGTAGGACAGCCCCAGCATTTT.

The CDR3 bases are TGTGCCGTCCCCGTTCCAGGGAGGAACACCGGGGAGCTGTTTTTT. Its protein is CAVPVPGRNTGELFF. The rearrangement joins TRBV2 to TRBJ2-2; D might be TRBD1 or TRBD2, each matching 5 bases. The germline V gene has CDR1 SNHLY and CDR2 FYNNEI. V was trimmed by 11 bases and J by 1 base, leaving 17 bases between them. This CDR3 contains 15 residues.